Listed here are 8 T cell receptor beta chains from one sample, sequenced in a study of T cells after yellow fever vaccination. TCRdb redid the calling of the 5' RACE reads with MiXCR, one entry per CDR3 protein. The sample consists of about 69,000 distinct CDR3 sequences, approximately 5% of them appearing once. This sample comprised CD4+ T cells sorted from PBMCs, obtained roughly 14 days after the first yellow fever vaccination. The receptor set was obtained from a man younger than 35 who received the YFV17D yellow fever vaccine.

This clonotype has at least ten counts. This chain links TRBV7-8 with TRBJ2-1, with D perhaps given as TRBD1 or TRBD2 (5 bases each). Germline lookup yields CDR1 SGHVS and CDR2 FQNEAQ. Trimming shortened V by 1 base and J by 4 bases, and 17 bases separated the two germline ends. This CDR3 has 17 amino acids. CDR3 sequence reads: CASSLVDRRWGYNEQFF. CDR3 in DNA: TGTGCCAGCAGCTTAGTAGACCGGCGTTGGGGGTACAATGAGCAGTTCTTC.

This clonotype was counted ten times or more. In DNA form, the CDR3 reads TGCGCCAGCAGCTCGGACAGCTTGGGGCAGTACTTC. It is translated as CASSSDSLGQYF. The chain links TRBV5-1 to TRBJ2-7, with D possibly being TRBD1 (6 bases). The germline V gene encodes CDR1 SGHRS and CDR2 YFSETQ. Trimming took off 3 bases at V and 9 bases at J, with 13 bases between the two ends. The CDR3 is 12 amino acids.

The chain uses TRBV29-1 and TRBJ2-5, with TRBD1 matching over 10 bases. The ends lost 7 bases at V and 4 bases at J; junction bases unmatched: 6. The CDR3 runs 13 residues. Germline V lookup: CDR1 SQVTM, CDR2 ANQGSEA. The CDR3 DNA follows: TGCAGCGGACAGGGGGCGCGTGGAGAGACCCAGTACTTC. Protein product: CSGQGARGETQYF. Looking up the rest from reference TRBV29-1 and TRBJ2-5 gives the full variable domain: SAVISQKPSRDICQRGTSLTIQCQVDSQVTMMFWYRQQPGQSLTLIATANQGSEATYESGFVIDKFPISRPNLTFSTLTVSNMSPEDSSIYLCSGQGARGETQYFGPGTRLLVL.

This clonotype was picked up one time. A clone one base away is much larger, so this may be a read error. The chain employs TRBV3-1 and TRBJ2-3, with D hard to call. Per germline, CDR1 LGHDT and CDR2 YNNKEL (reference sequence). This CDR3 is 13 amino acids long. Trimming cost V 4 bases and J 4 bases, with 9 bases left between them. CDR3 loop: CASSLLSPDTQYF. CDR3 bases: TGTGCCAGCAGCCTGCTATCGCCAGATACGCAGTATTTT.

This clonotype was recorded many times. V and J are TRBV20-1 and TRBJ2-3; perhaps TRBD2 as D (7 bases). The CDR3 covers 15 residues. The germline V and J ends were trimmed by 3 bases and 0 bases, with 13 bases remaining between them. Germline CDR1 is DFQATT and CDR2 is SNEGSKA (reference sequence). The chain's CDR3 is CSASGSGGSTDTQYF. The CDR3 bases are TGCAGTGCTAGCGGATCGGGGGGCAGCACAGATACGCAGTATTTT.

This clonotype was recorded many times. The CDR3, as DNA: TGCAGTGCTAGAAAACTCCTCCGGGGGAGGAAGGTTAATCAGCCCCAGCATTTT. Its translation: CSARKLLRGRKVNQPQHF. The J gene is TRBJ1-5, the V gene TRBV20-1, with D perhaps matching TRBD1 (5 bases). V lost 2 bases to trimming and J lost 4 bases, with 24 bases between them. The CDR3 totals 18 residues. Germline assignment: CDR1 DFQATT and CDR2 SNEGSKA (reference sequence).

The chain recombines TRBV6-5 with TRBJ1-5; D is undetermined. The CDR3 covers 15 residues. Trimming shortened V by 4 bases and J by 0 bases, and 10 bases separated the two germline ends. Germline loops: CDR1 MNHEY, CDR2 SVGAGI. The DNA of the CDR3 is TGTGCCAGCAGTTTGGGGTGGTCTAGCAATCAGCCCCAGCATTTT. Its protein is CASSLGWSSNQPQHF.

This clonotype was observed many times. The J gene is TRBJ2-5, the V gene TRBV4-1; TRBD2 is a possible D gene (6 bases). The CDR3 runs to 16 residues. V lost 4 bases and J 2 bases, leaving 17 bases between the germline ends. From germline, CDR1 is MGHRA and CDR2 YSYEKL. The CDR3 coding sequence is TGCGCCAGCAGCCTAGAGGGTACGGCGGGACAAGAGACCCAGTACTTC. It codes for CASSLEGTAGQETQYF.